Shown below are 21 T cell receptor beta chains from a single sample sequenced in a study of early T cells in non-severe SARS-CoV-2 infection. TCRdb re-called the 5' RACE reads through MiXCR, storing one row per CDR3 protein. The sample contains about 80,000 distinct CDR3 sequences, more than 10% of which appear only once. The sequences come from whole blood, collected at baseline. These receptors all come from an adult who was a healthcare worker with PCR-confirmed SARS-CoV-2 infection or an uninfected control (not recorded which). The donor label of this sample is uncertain.

The sample holds a few counts of this clonotype. The genes are TRBV27 and TRBJ2-5; 10 bases match TRBD2. J gave up 3 bases and V 4 bases, and 14 bases lay outside the gene matches. The germline CDR1 and CDR2 sequences are MNHEY and SMNVEV (reference sequence). The CDR3 covers 18 residues. CDR3 in DNA: TGTGCCAGCAGTTCCTACCCACCCCGCACTAGCGGGGAAGAGACCCAGTACTTC. The encoded protein is CASSSYPPRTSGEETQYF.

This clonotype has ten or more counts. The J gene is TRBJ2-3, the V gene TRBV28; 14 bases match TRBD2. The CDR3 loop spans 17 amino acids. The V segment lost 5 bases and the J segment 2 bases; nucleotides outside the gene matches: 6. Germline loops: CDR1 MDHEN, CDR2 SYDVKM. The CDR3 sequence: CASSAAGLAGDTDTQYF. The CDR3 DNA reads as TGTGCCAGCAGTGCAGCGGGACTAGCGGGAGACACAGATACGCAGTATTTT.

This clonotype was detected many times. The chain couples TRBV4-3 to TRBJ2-1; D might be TRBD1 or TRBD2, each matching 5 bases. This CDR3 has 17 residues. Germline V gene data show CDR1 as LGHNA and CDR2 as YSLEER. The V gene lost 1 base and the J gene lost 0 bases, with 13 bases spanning the gap. The CDR3 sequence: CASSQALGASSYNEQFF. In DNA, the CDR3 is TGCGCCAGCAGCCAAGCCCTCGGGGCGAGCTCCTACAATGAGCAGTTCTTC.

This clonotype showed up many times. This chain uses TRBV27 with TRBJ2-7; D may be TRBD1 or TRBD2 (5 bases each). Between the trimmed V and J ends, which lost 2 bases and 6 bases, there was a span of 8 bases. The CDR3 runs 12 residues. Per germline, CDR1 MNHEY and CDR2 SMNVEV (reference sequence). CDR3 in DNA: TGTGCCAGCAGTTTAGGGGGTTCCGAGCAGTACTTC. Its protein is CASSLGGSEQYF.

The rearrangement uses TRBV10-1 and TRBJ2-1, with D perhaps given as TRBD1 or TRBD2 (6 bases each). In germline, CDR1 is WNHNN, CDR2 SYGVQD (reference sequence). The CDR3 totals 19 residues. With 3 bases removed from V and 7 bases from J, the gap between germline ends came to 28 bases. The CDR3: CASSDGPRQSGGLRNEQFF. CDR3 bases: TGCGCCAGCAGTGATGGTCCTAGGCAATCCGGGGGCCTAAGGAATGAGCAGTTCTTC.

This clonotype showed up just a few times. V usage is TRBV2 and J usage is TRBJ2-5; possibly TRBD1 for D (6 bases). V was trimmed by 4 bases and J by 4 bases, leaving 13 bases between them. Germline V gene data show CDR1 as SNHLY and CDR2 as FYNNEI. The CDR3 extends over 14 amino acids. The CDR3 DNA follows: TGTGCCAGCAGTGTGGTAGGCAGGGGAGAGACCCAGTACTTC. This gives the protein CASSVVGRGETQYF.

J is TRBJ1-1 and V is TRBV10-2; no reliable D call. Trimming shortened V by 3 bases and J by 3 bases, and 2 bases separated the two germline ends. Germline CDR1 reads WSHSY; CDR2 reads SAAADI. The CDR3 consists of 11 residues. The CDR3 DNA reads as TGCGCCAGCAGTGAAGACACTGAAGCTTTCTTT. Protein sequence: CASSEDTEAFF.

This clonotype was found many times. The rearrangement joins TRBV6-5 to TRBJ1-2; 8 bases align to TRBD1. From germline, CDR1 is MNHEY and CDR2 SVGAGI. V gave up 5 bases and J gave up 7 bases; unmatched junction bases: 18. The CDR3 loop spans 17 amino acids. Written as DNA, the CDR3 is TGTGCCAGCAGTCCCCGGGACAGGTTATCCAACCCAGGTGGCTACACCTTC. Residues: CASSPRDRLSNPGGYTF.

The chain uses TRBV6-2 or TRBV6-3 and TRBJ2-1, with TRBD2 matching over 11 bases. Germline CDR1 is MNHEY and CDR2 is SVGEGT. With V trimmed by 6 bases and J by 0 bases, 19 bases remained unmatched. This CDR3 region has 21 residues. The chain's CDR3 is CASRTLPRSSGGPDSYNEQFF. CDR3 sequence (DNA): TGTGCCAGCAGAACATTACCCCGGTCTAGCGGGGGGCCTGACTCCTACAATGAGCAGTTCTTC.

The CDR3 region has the DNA TGCAGTATACTAGCGGGGGGAATAGATACGCAGTATTTT. Residues: CSILAGGIDTQYF. This chain joins TRBV20-1 and TRBJ2-3, with 12 positions matching TRBD2. The CDR3 sequence is 13 residues long. V gave up 8 bases and J gave up 5 bases; unmatched junction bases: 5. In germline, CDR1 is DFQATT, CDR2 SNEGSKA (reference sequence).

This clonotype showed up just a few times. The genes are TRBV23-1 and TRBJ1-1; 7 nucleotides match TRBD1. TRBV23-1 is classed as an ORF, of uncertain function. Trimming cost V 5 bases and J 1 base; bases outside gene matches: 10. This CDR3 has 16 amino acids. The CDR3 DNA follows: TGCGCCAGCAGTTCGACGACAGGGAGGAGGAACACTGAAGCTTTCTTT. It codes for CASSSTTGRRNTEAFF.

This clonotype was recorded a few times. This rearrangement joins TRBV29-1 to TRBJ2-3, with 8 nucleotides matching TRBD1. Germline V lookup: CDR1 SQVTM, CDR2 ANQGSEA. This CDR3 has 13 residues. Trimming at V came to 5 bases and at J to 6 bases, leaving 7 bases not matched to a gene. The CDR3: CSVSDRGKDTQYF. The DNA of the CDR3 is TGCAGCGTTTCCGACAGGGGAAAGGATACGCAGTATTTT.

This clonotype was picked up many times. The chain combines TRBV20-1 with TRBJ1-5; no definite D call. Trimming pared 3 bases from V and 0 bases from J, leaving 12 bases between. Germline lookup yields CDR1 DFQATT and CDR2 SNEGSKA (reference sequence). This CDR3 spans 15 amino acids. CDR3 residues: CSASVYPLSNQPQHF. The DNA for the CDR3 is TGCAGTGCTAGTGTTTATCCCCTTAGCAATCAGCCCCAGCATTTT.

This rearrangement joins TRBV15 to TRBJ1-1, with D perhaps matching TRBD1 (6 bases). The CDR3 covers 15 residues. Germline V gives CDR1 LNHNV, CDR2 YYDKDF (reference sequence). V lost 0 bases to trimming and J lost 8 bases, with 16 bases between them. CDR3 loop: CATSREGRGRSEAFF. CDR3 nucleotide sequence: TGTGCCACCAGCAGAGAAGGCAGGGGCAGGAGCGAAGCTTTCTTT.

In its sample, this clonotype was seen a few times. The chain uses TRBV6-2 or TRBV6-3 and TRBJ2-5, with D possibly TRBD2 on 6 matching bases. V was pared by 2 bases and J by 1 base, with 17 bases between. In germline, CDR1 is MNHEY, CDR2 SVGEGT. CDR3 length equals 17 residues. The CDR3 DNA reads as TGTGCCAGCAGTTACCGCTATCTAGCGACGCTCCAAGAGACCCAGTACTTC. Its translation: CASSYRYLATLQETQYF.

This clonotype was detected a few times. The rearrangement uses TRBV20-1 and TRBJ2-7; possibly TRBD1 for D (5 bases). The CDR3 contains 17 residues. CDR1 and CDR2 from the germline V gene are DFQATT and SNEGSKA (reference sequence). Trimming pared 1 base from V and 0 bases from J, leaving 19 bases between. The CDR3 sequence is CSARGRHSGYYSYEQYF. The CDR3 DNA reads as TGCAGTGCTAGAGGCCGCCACTCAGGGTATTACTCCTACGAGCAGTACTTC.

This clonotype was found a few times. The CDR3 reads CASSLASPSGRDNEQFF. The CDR3 DNA reads TGTGCCAGCAGTTTAGCTTCGCCTAGCGGGAGAGACAATGAGCAGTTCTTC. The chain couples TRBV12-3 or TRBV12-4 to TRBJ2-1, with 10 bases identical to TRBD2. The junction had 7 bases not matched to a gene; V was cut back by 0 bases and J by 5 bases. This CDR3 is built from 17 residues.

This clonotype was counted between two and nine times. The genes are TRBV6-6 and TRBJ2-7; TRBD2 is a possible D gene (7 bases). V gave up 6 bases and J gave up 4 bases, with 22 bases separating them. Germline lookup yields CDR1 MNHNY and CDR2 SVGAGI (reference sequence). The CDR3 is 16 amino acids. CDR3 bases: TGTGCCAGCAGAGAAGACAGCGGGACAAATTTGTACGAGCAGTACTTC. It is translated as CASREDSGTNLYEQYF.

This clonotype occurred a few times. CDR3 coding DNA: TGTGCCAGCAGTCCAGACGGGAGCTCTGGAAACACCATATATTTT. As protein: CASSPDGSSGNTIYF. The J gene is TRBJ1-3, the V gene TRBV6-5; D uncertain. The CDR3 has 15 residues. V was pared by 5 bases and J by 0 bases, with 11 bases between. CDR1 and CDR2 (germline): MNHEY, SVGAGI.

V gene TRBV10-1 combines with J gene TRBJ2-3, with D possibly TRBD2 on 6 matching bases. The CDR3 is 15 residues long. V lost 5 bases to trimming and J lost 0 bases, with 12 bases between them. Germline CDR1 reads WNHNN; CDR2 reads SYGVQD (reference sequence). Here the CDR3 reads CASSQLAASTDTQYF. In DNA, the CDR3 is TGCGCCAGCAGTCAACTAGCCGCTAGCACAGATACGCAGTATTTT.

This clonotype occurred a few times. V usage is TRBV3-1 and J usage is TRBJ2-2; D ambiguous. The CDR3 sequence is 13 residues long. V shed 4 bases and J shed 9 bases, with 12 bases lying between them. Germline CDR1 LGHDT, CDR2 YNNKEL (reference sequence). CDR3 in amino acids: CASSLIASRELFF. The DNA for the CDR3 is TGTGCCAGCAGCCTTATTGCTTCGAGGGAGCTGTTTTTT.